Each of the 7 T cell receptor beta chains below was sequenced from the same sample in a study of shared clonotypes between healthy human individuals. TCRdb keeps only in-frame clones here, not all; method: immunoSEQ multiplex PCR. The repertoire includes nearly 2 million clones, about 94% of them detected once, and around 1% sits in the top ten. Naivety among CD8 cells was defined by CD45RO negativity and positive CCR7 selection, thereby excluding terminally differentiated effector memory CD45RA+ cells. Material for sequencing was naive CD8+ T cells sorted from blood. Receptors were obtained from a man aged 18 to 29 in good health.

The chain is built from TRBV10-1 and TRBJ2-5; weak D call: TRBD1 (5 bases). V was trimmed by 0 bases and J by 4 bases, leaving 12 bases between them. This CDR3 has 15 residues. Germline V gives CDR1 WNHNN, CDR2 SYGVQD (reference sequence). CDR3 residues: CASSESGVLGETQYF. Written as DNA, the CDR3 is TGCGCCAGCAGTGAGTCAGGGGTATTGGGAGAGACCCAGTACTTC.

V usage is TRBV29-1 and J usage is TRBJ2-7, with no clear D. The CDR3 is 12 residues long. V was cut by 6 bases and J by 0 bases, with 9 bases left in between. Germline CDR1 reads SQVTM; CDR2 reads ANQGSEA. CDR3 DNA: TGCAGCGTCGACATAGGCTCCTACGAGCAGTACTTC. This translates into CSVDIGSYEQYF.

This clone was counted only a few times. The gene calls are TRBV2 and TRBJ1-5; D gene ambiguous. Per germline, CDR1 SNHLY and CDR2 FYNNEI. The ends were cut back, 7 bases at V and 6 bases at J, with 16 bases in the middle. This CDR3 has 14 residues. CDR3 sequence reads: CASMFGVEGQPQHF. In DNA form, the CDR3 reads TGTGCCAGCATGTTCGGGGTCGAAGGTCAGCCCCAGCATTTT.

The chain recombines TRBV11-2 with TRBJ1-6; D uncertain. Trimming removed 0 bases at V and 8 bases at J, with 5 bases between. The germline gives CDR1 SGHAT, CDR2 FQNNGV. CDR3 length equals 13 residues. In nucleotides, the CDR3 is TGTGCCAGCAGCTTAGACGGGGATTCACCCCTCCACTTT. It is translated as CASSLDGDSPLHF.

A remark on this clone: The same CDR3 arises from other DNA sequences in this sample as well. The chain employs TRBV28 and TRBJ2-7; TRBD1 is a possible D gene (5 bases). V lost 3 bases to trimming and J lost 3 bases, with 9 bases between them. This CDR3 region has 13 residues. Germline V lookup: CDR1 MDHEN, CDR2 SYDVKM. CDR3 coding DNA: TGTGCCAGCAGTTTTGGCCAGGGCTACGAGCAGTACTTC. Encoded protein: CASSFGQGYEQYF.

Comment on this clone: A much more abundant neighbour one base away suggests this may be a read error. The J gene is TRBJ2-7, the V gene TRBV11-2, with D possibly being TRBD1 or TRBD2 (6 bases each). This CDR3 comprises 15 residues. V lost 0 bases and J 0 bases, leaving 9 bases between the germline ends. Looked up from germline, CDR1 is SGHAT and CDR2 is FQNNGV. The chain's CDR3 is CASSLEGGNSYEQYF. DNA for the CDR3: TGTGCCAGCAGCTTAGAAGGGGGGAACTCCTACGAGCAGTACTTC.

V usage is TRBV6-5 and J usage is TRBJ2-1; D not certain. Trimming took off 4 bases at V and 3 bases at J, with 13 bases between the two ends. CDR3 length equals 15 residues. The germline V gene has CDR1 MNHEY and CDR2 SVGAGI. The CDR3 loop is CASSSLGSVYNEQFF. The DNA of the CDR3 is TGTGCCAGCAGTTCCTTAGGTTCAGTCTACAATGAGCAGTTCTTC.